The rows below give T cell receptor beta chains drawn from one sample of a study of cytomegalovirus exposure and HLA in healthy donors. TCRdb's table, derived via immunoSEQ multiplex PCR, lists solely in-frame clones and lacks some. The sample has some 130,000 clones, 70% to 75% seen once; the top ten hold 5.5% to 8%. Sequences were obtained from PBMCs. Source of these receptors: a male donor in good health and CMV-seronegative. CDR3s include the opening cysteine and the closing phenylalanine or tryptophan. The D gene is left open where the match is weak. Part of the rows lack a size; the others show once, few, many or a class for expanded clones.

>-|-|TRBJ2-1|TRBV21-1
TGTGCCAGCAGCGAGCGGGAGCCCGACAATGAGCAGTTCTTC
CASSEREPDNEQFF
>-|-|TRBJ2-5|TRBV9
TGTGCCAGCAGCGTAGGTCCTGTGGAGACCCAGTACTTC
CASSVGPVETQYF
>-|-|TRBJ1-3|TRBV6-6
TGTGCCAGCTCGGGGGGCTCTGGAAACACCATATATTTT
CASSGGSGNTIYF
>-|-|TRBJ1-1|TRBV9
TGTGCCAGCAGCGTACGACAGGACATGAACACTGAAGCTTTCTTT
CASSVRQDMNTEAFF
>-|-|TRBJ1-1|TRBV5-1
TGCGCCAGCACTCAGAGAGGGAATACTGAAGCTTTCTTT
CASTQRGNTEAFF
>few|-|TRBJ1-1|TRBV7-9
TGTTCCAGCAGACCCACCCTCGGGTCTCGGGGCACTGAAGCTTTCTTT
CSSRPTLGSRGTEAFF
>-|TRBD2|TRBJ2-5|TRBV30
TGTGCCTGGAGCGGACTAGGGCTCCTCGAGACCCAGTACTTC
CAWSGLGLLETQYF
>once|TRBD1|TRBJ1-5|TRBV7-2
TGTGCCAGCAGCTTAGCCTCGACAGGGGTAGGACAGCCCCAGCACTTT
CASSLASTGVGQPQHF
>once|-|TRBJ2-7|TRBV6-1
TGTGCCAGCAGTTATGTCCCGAGGGGGGAGCAGTACTTC
CASSYVPRGEQYF
>-|TRBD1|TRBJ1-1|TRBV2
TGTGCCAGCAGTCGACAGGGGTCCACTGAAGCTTTCTTT
CASSRQGSTEAFF
>-|-|TRBJ1-2|TRBV28
TGTGCCAGCAGTTTATCCGGGTCTTTCTATGGCTACACCTTC
CASSLSGSFYGYTF
>-|TRBD1|TRBJ1-1|TRBV7-2
TGTGCCAGCAGCCCGACAGGGGGGGTGAACACTGAAGCTTTCTTT
CASSPTGGVNTEAFF
>once|-|TRBJ1-2|TRBV5-1
TGCGCCAGCAGCTTGGAGGGGGAGGGCAGCTACACCTTC
CASSLEGEGSYTF
>-|TRBD2|TRBJ2-7|TRBV5-4
TGTGCCAGCAGCTTAACATGGTGGGGAGGGCGCTACGAGCAGTACTTC
CASSLTWWGGRYEQYF
>few|TRBD1|TRBJ2-4|TRBV9
TGTGCCAGCAGCTCCTCCACGGACAGGCAGGAAAACATTCAGTACTTC
CASSSSTDRQENIQYF
>-|-|TRBJ2-3|TRBV28
TGTGCCAGCAGTTTCAGGGGCCCAGATACGCAGTATTTT
CASSFRGPDTQYF
>-|-|TRBJ1-1|TRBV5-4
TGTGCCAGCAGCTTGGGGGCCGGGGAGGGTGAAGCTTTCTTT
CASSLGAGEGEAFF
>few|-|TRBJ1-1|TRBV5-6
TGTGCCAGCAGCTTGCTCAGGGCTGAAGCTTTCTTT
CASSLLRAEAFF
>-|-|TRBJ1-2|TRBV5-4
TGTGCCAGCAGCTTGGTTGATACAGGCTATGGCTACACCTTC
CASSLVDTGYGYTF
>-|-|TRBJ2-1|TRBV4-3
TGCGCCAGCAGCCAAGATCACGTAGGCGGATACAATGAGCAGTTCTTC
CASSQDHVGGYNEQFF
>-|-|TRBJ2-5|TRBV7-2
TGTGCCAGCAGCTCTCAAGAGACCCAGTACTTC
CASSSQETQYF
>-|TRBD1|TRBJ1-6|TRBV28
TGTGCCAGCAGTCCCACCCGGGACAGGGGTTATAATTCACCCCTCCACTTT
CASSPTRDRGYNSPLHF
>-|TRBD2|TRBJ2-3|TRBV4-3
TGCGCCAGCAGCCAAGCCCCCGGGACTAGCGGGAGCACAGATACGCAGTATTTT
CASSQAPGTSGSTDTQYF
>-|TRBD2|TRBJ2-7|TRBV6-6
TGTGCCAGCAGTTACTCGTCGGGGGGGCTTGCCGACGAGCAGTACTTC
CASSYSSGGLADEQYF
>-|TRBD2|TRBJ2-3|TRBV5-3
TGTGCCACCCCTAGCGGGGGGTTTACAGATACGCAGTATTTT
CATPSGGFTDTQYF
>-|-|TRBJ2-1|TRBV7-2
TGTGCCAGCAGCCCCCGGAATGAGCAGTTCTTC
CASSPRNEQFF
>once|TRBD2|TRBJ2-7|TRBV6-5
TGTGCCAGCTTTGGGACTAAACCCTACGAGCAGTACTTC
CASFGTKPYEQYF
>-|-|TRBJ1-1|TRBV12-5
TGTGCTAGTGGTCGGGGGGCGGGCGGGAACACTGAAGCTTTCTTT
CASGRGAGGNTEAFF
>-|-|TRBJ2-7|TRBV5-5
TGTGCCAGCAGCGGAGCCCGGGACACCTCCTACGAGCAGTACTTC
CASSGARDTSYEQYF
>-|-|TRBJ2-2|TRBV19
TGTGCCAGTAGTAGGTGGCCCGGGGAGCTGTTTTTT
CASSRWPGELFF
>-|-|TRBJ1-5|TRBV28
TGTGCCAGCAGTTTATTAAGGGGGAGCAATCAGCCCCAGCATTTT
CASSLLRGSNQPQHF
>-|-|TRBJ2-3|TRBV5-1
TGCGCCAGCAGCCCCGCAATTAGGCTAGCAAGCACAGATACGCAGTATTTT
CASSPAIRLASTDTQYF
>-|TRBD2|TRBJ2-7|TRBV7-3
TGTGCCAGCAGCACCGGAGCGGGAGGGAACTACGAGCAGTACTTC
CASSTGAGGNYEQYF
>-|-|TRBJ1-5|TRBV4-2
TGTGCCAGCAGCCAAGATAGCCGAGATCAGCCCCAGCATTTT
CASSQDSRDQPQHF
>-|TRBD2|TRBJ2-3|TRBV4-2
TGTGCCAGCAGCCAAGAGAGGGGACTAGCGGGGGGCACAGATACGCAGTATTTT
CASSQERGLAGGTDTQYF
>few|TRBD2|TRBJ2-7|TRBV7-2
TGTGCCAGCAGCTTGAAGTTTGGCGAAGCGGGAAACTACGAGCAGTACTTC
CASSLKFGEAGNYEQYF
>-|TRBD2|TRBJ2-2|TRBV7-2
TGTGCCAGCAGCTTACAAGCGGGGACTAACACCGGGGAGCTGTTTTTT
CASSLQAGTNTGELFF
>-|-|TRBJ1-5|TRBV28
TGTGCCAGCAGTTTAAGTGCGGATAGCAATCAGCCCCAGCATTTT
CASSLSADSNQPQHF
>-|-|TRBJ1-1|TRBV29-1
TGCAGCGTTGAAGGCAGAATGAACACTGAAGCTTTCTTT
CSVEGRMNTEAFF
>-|TRBD2|TRBJ2-1|TRBV7-9
TGTGCCAGCAGCACCATAGCGGGAGAGGCCCATGAGCAGTTCTTC
CASSTIAGEAHEQFF
>-|-|TRBJ1-1|TRBV11-1
TGTGCCAGCAGTACCGACAGGCTGAACACTGAAGCTTTCTTT
CASSTDRLNTEAFF
>-|-|TRBJ2-7|TRBV7-9
TGTGCCAGCAGCTTTAGGAGGAGTGACGAGCAGTACTTC
CASSFRRSDEQYF
>few|-|TRBJ1-5|TRBV19
TGTGCCAGTAGCAAACAGGGTAATCAGCCCCAGCATTTT
CASSKQGNQPQHF
>-|-|TRBJ2-1|TRBV5-1
TGCGCCAGCAGCAAGACTAGCTCCTACAATGAGCAGTTCTTC
CASSKTSSYNEQFF
>few|-|TRBJ2-5|TRBV6-5
TGTGCCAGCAGGGCCCTTTGGGGGGAGGTGACCCAGTACTTC
CASRALWGEVTQYF
>-|-|TRBJ1-5|TRBV6-6
TGTGCCAGCAGTTCTACGCACCAATATAGCAATCAGCCCCAGCATTTT
CASSSTHQYSNQPQHF
>-|-|TRBJ2-3|TRBV9
TGTGCCAGCAGCGCCGTTGGGGGAGGTCCAGATACGCAGTATTTT
CASSAVGGGPDTQYF
>-|TRBD2|TRBJ2-1|TRBV11-2
TGTGCCAGCAGCTTGGTAGCGGGGACCCAACTGTATGAGCAGTTCTTC
CASSLVAGTQLYEQFF
>-|TRBD2|TRBJ2-5|TRBV29-1
TGCAGCGTTCGGACTAGCGGGACCCGAGAGACCCAGTACTTC
CSVRTSGTRETQYF
>-|-|TRBJ2-5|TRBV5-4
TGTGCCAGCAGCACCGGGACAAAGGCGGAGACCCAGTACTTC
CASSTGTKAETQYF
>-|-|TRBJ2-7|TRBV27
TGTGCCAGCAGTTTCACCCCCCCGGGAACCTACGAGCAGTACTTC
CASSFTPPGTYEQYF
>-|TRBD2|TRBJ2-3|TRBV11-2
TGTGCCAGCAGCCCCGGGACTAGCGGGAGGACAGATACGCAGTATTTT
CASSPGTSGRTDTQYF
>-|-|TRBJ1-6|TRBV6-6
TGTGCCACCACCCCGGAGGGTGTCTATTCACCCCTCCACTTT
CATTPEGVYSPLHF
>-|-|TRBJ1-2|TRBV29-1
TGCAGCGTTGAAGGGGAGGGCAGCTATGGCTACACCTTC
CSVEGEGSYGYTF
>-|-|TRBJ2-2|TRBV27
TGTGCCAGCAGTTTAAAGGGGCCAGGTTACACCGGGGAGCTGTTTTTT
CASSLKGPGYTGELFF
>-|-|TRBJ2-3|TRBV4-3
TGCGCCAGCAGCCAAGTAACAGGGTTCGCGCAGTATTTT
CASSQVTGFAQYF
>few|-|TRBJ1-2|TRBV14
TGTGCCAGCAGCCAAACAGGGTTCTATGGCTACACCTTC
CASSQTGFYGYTF
>few|TRBD2|TRBJ2-7|TRBV7-8
TGTGCCAGCAGCTTCGGGGGAGCGGGAGAACCCTACGAGCAGTACTTC
CASSFGGAGEPYEQYF